This TCR beta chain was sequenced during a study of shared clonotypes between healthy human individuals. Study details: Plates per donor: three CD4 naive, three CD4 memory, two CD8 naive, one CD8 memory. Study-wide results and caveats: Several donors shared approximately 5% of their naive CD4 clonotypes.

The assay ran at deep level. Assay: immunoSEQ multiplex PCR; the TCRdb copy retains only in-frame clones and omits some. The sample consists of roughly 1 million clones, around 78% of them appearing once. Note on this clone: Its antigen is as yet unknown.

CDR3 length: 12 residues. Trimming pared 10 bases from V and 7 bases from J, leaving 13 bases between. The germline V gene has CDR1 SNHLY and CDR2 FYNNEI. The rearrangement uses TRBV2 and TRBJ1-4; the D is unclear. Sample: memory CD4+ T cells from PBMCs. As to subset: CD45RA-negative fraction. The TCR was taken from a man in his late teens or twenties in good health. Some clones in this sample may be carry-over from other donors' samples. The DNA of the CDR3 is TGTGCCACCTCCGGTAGTCCTGAAAAACTGTTTTTT. Translating gives CATSGSPEKLFF.